The 24 T cell receptor beta chains below come from one sample, sequenced in a study of blood T cell repertoires in COVID-19. Sequenced by immunoSEQ multiplex PCR; TCRdb stores in-frame clones only, minus some. The sample lists 140,000 to 150,000 clones; over 80% were seen once. Sequencing was performed on peripheral blood. These TCRs come from a man aged 50 to 60 who had recovered from COVID-19.

The rearrangement uses TRBV6-1 and TRBJ1-6; D may be TRBD1 (6 bases). V was pared by 5 bases and J by 8 bases, with 16 bases between. Germline V gene sequence: CDR1 MNHNS, CDR2 SASEGT. There are 15 residues in the CDR3. This CDR3 is CASSSTGFRYSPLHF. The CDR3 nucleotides read TGTGCCAGCAGTTCAACAGGGTTTCGATATTCACCCCTCCACTTT.

In this sample, this clone turned up once. At the DNA level, this CDR3 is encoded by other sequences in the same sample as well. The J gene is TRBJ1-6, the V gene TRBV6-2 or TRBV6-3; the D is unclear. This CDR3 region has 15 residues. The ends were cut back, 4 bases at V and 0 bases at J, with 7 bases in the middle. Germline CDR1 and CDR2: MNHEY and SVGEGT. CDR3 sequence reads: CASSSKSSYNSPLHF. The DNA of the CDR3 is TGTGCCAGCAGTTCGAAGAGCTCCTATAATTCACCCCTCCACTTT.

This chain joins TRBV5-1 and TRBJ2-2; the match to TRBD2 covers 8 bases. The germline V gene has CDR1 SGHRS and CDR2 YFSETQ. The J segment lost 6 bases and the V segment lost 5 bases, leaving 18 bases of the junction unmatched. The CDR3 is 18 residues long. In nucleotides, the CDR3 is TGCGCCAGCAGTCCCGGGACTAGGAGACTACAAAGTGCCGGGGAGCTGTTTTTT. Protein sequence: CASSPGTRRLQSAGELFF.

V is TRBV5-6 and J is TRBJ1-3; possibly TRBD1 for D (5 bases). CDR3 size: 18 residues. Trimming took 0 bases from V and 2 from J, leaving 18 bases between them. CDR1 and CDR2 from the germline V gene are SGHDT and YYEEEE. The CDR3 DNA reads TGTGCCAGCAGCTTGGCCTCAGACAGACAAATCACTGGAAACACCATATATTTT. Amino acids: CASSLASDRQITGNTIYF.

The CDR3 protein is CASSEIQGLGGYTF. In DNA form, the CDR3 reads TGTGCCAGCAGTGAAATCCAGGGTCTAGGTGGCTACACCTTC. The rearrangement links TRBV2 to TRBJ1-2, with a possible D match to TRBD1 (5 bases). V lost 2 bases and J lost 7, with 14 bases in between. The CDR3 loop spans 14 amino acids. Germline assignment: CDR1 SNHLY and CDR2 FYNNEI.

This clone appeared a single time. The J gene is TRBJ2-2, the V gene TRBV9; a possible D gene is TRBD2 (5 bases). V lost 4 bases to trimming and J lost 0 bases, with 10 bases between them. This CDR3 contains 15 residues. Germline V gives CDR1 SGDLS, CDR2 YYNGEE. The CDR3 region has the DNA TGTGCCAGCAGCAGAAAGGGAGCGAACACCGGGGAGCTGTTTTTT. This codes for CASSRKGANTGELFF.

This chain links TRBV19 with TRBJ2-7, with D unclear. CDR1 and CDR2 from the germline V gene are LNHDA and SQIVND (reference sequence). The length of the CDR3 is 14 residues. Trimming cost V 1 base and J 4 bases, with 11 bases left between them. In nucleotides, the CDR3 is TGTGCCAGTAGTATAGGGAACAGACCGTACGAGCAGTACTTC. As protein: CASSIGNRPYEQYF.

This sequence joins TRBV7-9 and TRBJ2-7, with 9 bases identical to TRBD1. V was pared by 4 bases and J by 2 bases, with 9 bases of the junction left unmatched. CDR1 SEHNR and CDR2 FQNEAQ come from the germline V gene (reference sequence). The CDR3 sequence is 16 residues long. CDR3: CASSSPRDRATYEQYF. DNA of the CDR3: TGTGCCAGCAGCTCCCCCAGGGACAGGGCCACCTACGAGCAGTACTTC.

This rearrangement joins TRBV4-3 to TRBJ1-2; 7 bases are shared with TRBD1. The V gene's germline CDR1 is LGHNA and CDR2 YSLEER. Trimming took 4 bases from V and 4 from J; bases not matched to a gene: 12. CDR3 length: 16 amino acids. The CDR3 spells CASSPATTGIAYGYTF. The CDR3, as DNA: TGCGCCAGCAGCCCAGCAACGACAGGGATAGCCTATGGCTACACCTTC.

The chain recombines TRBV4-3 with TRBJ1-3, with D uncertain. The CDR3 totals 15 residues. Germline loops: CDR1 LGHNA, CDR2 YSLEER. The V end was cut by 2 bases, the J end by 0 bases, with 8 bases between. The CDR3 nucleotides are TGCGCCAGCAGCCAATTCATGCGCTCTGGAAACACCATATATTTT. The encoded protein is CASSQFMRSGNTIYF.

The V gene is TRBV18, the J gene TRBJ2-3, with 9 bases that match TRBD1. Germline CDR1 KGHSH, CDR2 LQKENI. Trimming removed 3 bases from V and 3 bases from J; junction bases left unmatched: 7. There are 16 residues in the CDR3. Here the CDR3 DNA reads TGTGCCAGCTCACCGTTGGGACAGGGTGGGACAGATACGCAGTATTTT. Translated: CASSPLGQGGTDTQYF.

The V and J genes are TRBV6-5 and TRBJ2-7, with 11 bases lining up with TRBD1. CDR3 length: 15 amino acids. Germline CDR1 and CDR2: MNHEY and SVGAGI. V lost 6 bases, J lost 1 base, and 5 bases stayed unmatched. CDR3: CASRSGQGASYEQYF. The CDR3 region has the DNA TGTGCCAGCAGAAGCGGACAGGGGGCTTCCTACGAGCAGTACTTC.

This clone was recorded once. V is TRBV10-3 and J is TRBJ2-3; no clear D. V was shortened by 2 bases and J by 0 bases, with 6 bases between the two germline ends. This CDR3 has 14 amino acids. In germline, CDR1 is ENHRY, CDR2 SYGVKD. The CDR3 DNA sequence: TGTGCCATCAGTGAGAGAGGAAGCACAGATACGCAGTATTTT. This gives the protein CAISERGSTDTQYF.

The rearrangement joins TRBV13 to TRBJ1-2; 7 positions agree with TRBD1. J lost 2 bases, V lost 0 bases, and 3 bases had no gene match. Germline CDR1 PRHDT, CDR2 FYEKMQ (reference sequence). CDR3 length equals 15 residues. The CDR3: CASSLGRQGNYGYTF. In DNA form, the CDR3 reads TGTGCCAGCAGCTTAGGTCGACAGGGAAACTATGGCTACACCTTC.

The chain is built from TRBV7-2 and TRBJ2-5; D may be TRBD1 (6 bases). Trimming took 0 bases from V and 5 from J, leaving 10 bases between them. The CDR3 extends over 14 amino acids. From germline, CDR1 is SGHTA and CDR2 FQGNSA. The DNA of the CDR3 is TGTGCCAGCAGCTTAGCTTATCAGGGGGAGACCCAGTACTTC. The encoded protein is CASSLAYQGETQYF. Using reference TRBV7-2 and TRBJ2-5 for the parts outside the CDR3, the full variable domain is GAGVSQSPSNKVTEKGKDVELRCDPISGHTALYWYRQSLGQGLEFLIYFQGNSAPDKSGLPSDRFSAERTGGSVSTLTIQRTQQEDSAVYLCASSLAYQGETQYFGPGTRLLVL.

V is TRBV7-9 and J is TRBJ1-1; perhaps TRBD1 as D (5 bases). Germline assignment: CDR1 SEHNR and CDR2 FQNEAQ (reference sequence). The CDR3 runs 18 residues. V was clipped by 5 bases and J by 5 bases, with 27 bases between them. DNA of the CDR3: TGTGCCAGCAGCCCCCCCGGGGGAGTGGTTGGTTTGAGGACTGAAGCTTTCTTT. Translated: CASSPPGGVVGLRTEAFF.

The J gene is TRBJ1-2, the V gene TRBV7-2, with D maybe TRBD1 (6 bases). The germline CDR1 and CDR2 sequences are SGHTA and FQGNSA. This CDR3 is 14 amino acids long. V was pared by 5 bases and J by 2 bases, with 12 bases between. CDR3 DNA: TGTGCCAGCAGCCTCGGGACACAGAACTATGGCTACACCTTC. Its translation is CASSLGTQNYGYTF.

The chain links TRBV7-2 to TRBJ1-2; 12 bases map to TRBD1. J lost 12 bases, V lost 1 base, and 6 bases had no gene match. This CDR3 is 14 amino acids long. Germline CDR1 SGHTA, CDR2 FQGNSA. The CDR3 DNA reads as TGTGCCAGCAGCTTAGTCGGGACAGGGGGCGGTCACACCTTC. Its protein is CASSLVGTGGGHTF. The full variable domain, in which reference TRBV7-2 and TRBJ1-2 provide the parts outside the CDR3, is GAGVSQSPSNKVTEKGKDVELRCDPISGHTALYWYRQSLGQGLEFLIYFQGNSAPDKSGLPSDRFSAERTGGSVSTLTIQRTQQEDSAVYLCASSLVGTGGGHTFGSGTRLTVV.

This clone occurred once. The chain links TRBV2 to TRBJ2-3; possible D gene TRBD1, 5 bases. This CDR3 is built from 16 residues. Per the germline V gene, CDR1 is SNHLY and CDR2 is FYNNEI. V lost 0 bases and J lost 3, with 13 bases in between. Written as DNA, the CDR3 is TGTGCCAGCAGTGAAGCGCGTAAGGGGCTAACAGATACGCAGTATTTT. Its protein is CASSEARKGLTDTQYF.

The chain uses TRBV5-1 and TRBJ1-5, with D possibly matching TRBD1 (6 bases). The CDR3 has 18 residues. Germline assignment: CDR1 SGHRS and CDR2 YFSETQ. The V end lost 4 bases, the J end lost 0 bases, and 20 bases lay between the germline ends. The CDR3: CASSPRGAWAYSNQPQHF. CDR3 DNA: TGCGCCAGCAGCCCTCGGGGGGCGTGGGCATATAGCAATCAGCCCCAGCATTTT.

The CDR3, as DNA: TGTGCCAGCAGCCCCCCATCGCACGGGACAGGTTTCCAAGAGACCCAGTACTTC. Translated: CASSPPSHGTGFQETQYF. The chain is built from TRBV7-2 and TRBJ2-5, with 8 bases lining up with TRBD1. Germline CDR1 is SGHTA and CDR2 is FQGNSA. This CDR3 is built from 18 residues. Trimming at V came to 5 bases and at J to 1 base, leaving 15 bases not matched to a gene.

The gene calls are TRBV11-3 and TRBJ1-3; no clear D. This CDR3 is 13 amino acids long. The germline V gene has CDR1 SGHNT and CDR2 YENEEA. V lost 2 bases and J 5 bases, leaving 7 bases between the germline ends. CDR3 residues: CASSLSTRNTIYF. DNA of the CDR3: TGTGCCAGCAGCTTATCTACTCGAAACACCATATATTTT.

In DNA, the CDR3 is TGCGCCAGCAGCCTACGACAGGGTTCCTACAATGAGCAGTTCTTC. Its translation is CASSLRQGSYNEQFF. The chain is built from TRBV4-3 and TRBJ2-1, with TRBD1 identical over 7 bases. V gave up 4 bases and J gave up 1 base; unmatched junction bases: 4. This CDR3 comprises 15 residues. Per germline, CDR1 LGHNA and CDR2 YSLEER.

The rearrangement joins TRBV2 to TRBJ2-2; 12 bases are shared with TRBD2. V gave up 6 bases and J gave up 5 bases; unmatched junction bases: 4. CDR1 is SNHLY, CDR2 FYNNEI, per germline. The CDR3 loop spans 15 amino acids. The CDR3 is CASSMTSGGTGELFF. The DNA of the CDR3 is TGTGCCAGCAGCATGACTAGCGGGGGAACCGGGGAGCTGTTTTTT.